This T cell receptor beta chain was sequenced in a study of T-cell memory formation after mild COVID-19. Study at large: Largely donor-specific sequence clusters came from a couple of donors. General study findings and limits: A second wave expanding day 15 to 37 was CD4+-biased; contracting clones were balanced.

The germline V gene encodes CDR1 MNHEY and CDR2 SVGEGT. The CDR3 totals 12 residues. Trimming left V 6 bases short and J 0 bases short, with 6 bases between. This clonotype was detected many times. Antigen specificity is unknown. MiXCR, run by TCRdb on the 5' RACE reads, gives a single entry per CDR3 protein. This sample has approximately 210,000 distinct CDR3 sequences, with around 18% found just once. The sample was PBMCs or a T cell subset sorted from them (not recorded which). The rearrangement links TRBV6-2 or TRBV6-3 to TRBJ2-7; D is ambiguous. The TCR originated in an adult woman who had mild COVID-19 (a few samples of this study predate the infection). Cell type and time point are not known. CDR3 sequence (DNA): TGTGCCAGCAGCCGGAGCTCCTACGAGCAGTACTTC. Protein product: CASSRSSYEQYF.